This TCR beta chain was captured by sequencing in a study of T cell responses to AZD1222 COVID-19 vaccine. Study-level results: Spike-specific TCR breadth and depth rose after two AZD1222 doses.

Remarks on this clone: Its specificity is not known.

V was shortened by 2 bases and J by 2 bases, with 12 bases between the two germline ends. The CDR3 runs to 15 residues. Germline V gene lookup returns CDR1 MNHEY and CDR2 SVGAGI. Some clones are missing from TCRdb's copy, which holds only in-frame ones; the method was immunoSEQ multiplex PCR. The sample has roughly 140,000 clones, roughly nine tenths seen once. The sequencing here drew on peripheral blood, taken on day 0 of AZD1222 vaccination. This sequence was found in an adult in good health. V and J are TRBV6-5 and TRBJ1-1, with D tentatively TRBD1 (5 bases). For the CDR3, the DNA is TGTGCCAGCAGTTACAGGGGTTCGGGAAACACTGAAGCTTTCTTT. Translated: CASSYRGSGNTEAFF.